What follows are 19 T cell receptor beta chains derived from one specimen sequenced in a study of identical twins (TCRdb year 2016). Library preparation employed 5' RACE. Sequencing was carried out with an Illumina HiSeq 2000. TCRdb trimmed the raw reads at Q25, called clones with MiXCR and kept productive beta chains. One record per CDR3 amino acid sequence lists the most common genes and DNA. Across this sample there are 250,000 or so distinct CDR3 sequences, with roughly 7% seen only once. 3% to 4% of the sample rests with the top ten. The same sample was also used in a study of yellow fever vaccine responses in identical twins.

Sequencing used memory (CD45RO+) T cells sorted from blood. The cell subset or site tag for this specimen amounts to: CD45RO+ enriched T cells. These receptors originate from a woman aged 18-29 years in good health.

Ten or more counts support this clonotype. This rearrangement joins TRBV5-4 to TRBJ1-2; D unclear. Germline-derived CDR1 and CDR2 are SGHNT and YYREEE (reference sequence). The V and J ends lost 4 bases and 0 bases respectively, with 7 bases between them. This CDR3 is 13 amino acids long. CDR3 amino acids: CASSRDTNYGYTF. CDR3 coding DNA: TGTGCCAGCAGCCGTGATACTAACTATGGCTACACCTTC.

The V and J genes are TRBV6-5 and TRBJ2-1; 9 bases agree with TRBD2. The CDR3 loop spans 15 amino acids. Germline V gene sequence: CDR1 MNHEY, CDR2 SVGAGI. J gave up 5 bases and V 2 bases, and 4 bases lay outside the gene matches. The CDR3 sequence: CASSYGGRADNEQFF. The CDR3 bases are TGTGCCAGCAGTTACGGCGGGAGGGCCGACAATGAGCAGTTCTTC.

Of note for this clonotype: One end of the junction fails to match germline, which may point to a read error. This chain connects TRBV3-1 to TRBJ1-3, with unresolved D. This CDR3 is built from 15 residues. Looked up from germline, CDR1 is LGHDT and CDR2 is YNNKEL (reference sequence). The DNA of the CDR3 is TGTGCCAGCAGCAAAGACTGGGGCTCTGGAAACACCATATATTTT. As protein: CASSKDWGSGNTIYF.

This clonotype was recorded many times. The chain's CDR3 is CASSQVSLQRREAFF. The CDR3 coding sequence is TGTGCCAGCAGCCAAGTCTCCCTTCAGAGAAGGGAAGCTTTCTTT. The chain links TRBV3-1 to TRBJ1-1; D gene ambiguous. Trimming removed 1 base at V and 8 bases at J, with 17 bases between. Germline V gene lookup returns CDR1 LGHDT and CDR2 YNNKEL (reference sequence). This CDR3 comprises 15 residues.

This clonotype appeared many times. V usage is TRBV5-1 and J usage is TRBJ1-2; TRBD1 is a possible D gene (5 bases). The CDR3 extends over 14 amino acids. Deletions cut 6 bases from V and 3 bases from J, with 15 bases between. The germline CDR1 and CDR2 sequences are SGHRS and YFSETQ. As DNA, the CDR3 is TGCGCCAGCACCCCCGGGGGTGATGACTATGGCTACACCTTC. Translating it yields CASTPGGDDYGYTF.

In regard to this clonotype: One junction end disagrees with the germline gene, perhaps due to a read error. This chain joins TRBV3-1 and TRBJ2-3, with D possibly being TRBD2 (5 bases). The length of the CDR3 is 19 residues. In germline, CDR1 is LGHDT, CDR2 YNNKEL (reference sequence). The CDR3 coding sequence is TGTGCCAGCTGCCAACACCCGCCCTCGGCGGGCCCCTCCACAGATACGCAGTATTTT. Amino acid sequence: CASCQHPPSAGPSTDTQYF.

This clonotype has a count of ten or more. The chain employs TRBV12-3 or TRBV12-4 and TRBJ1-6; D might be TRBD1 (6 bases). There are 14 residues in the CDR3. Trimming cost V 6 bases and J 7 bases, with 13 bases left between them. The CDR3 is CASSFGGGNSPLHF. The CDR3 DNA reads as TGTGCCAGCAGCTTTGGGGGCGGGAATTCACCCCTCCACTTT.

This clonotype occurred many times. The rearrangement uses TRBV7-3 and TRBJ2-1; no firm D call. CDR3 length: 13 amino acids. V lost 1 base, J lost 4 bases, and 5 bases lay in between. CDR1 SGHTA and CDR2 FQGTGA come from the germline V gene. CDR3 coding DNA: TGTGCCAGCAGCTTAATGGGATACAATGAGCAGTTCTTC. Translation: CASSLMGYNEQFF.

Many counts were recorded for this clonotype. The CDR3 nucleotides read TGTGCCAGCAGCCCGGGACTAGGTTCATACAATGAGCAGTTCTTC. Protein: CASSPGLGSYNEQFF. The rearrangement uses TRBV7-2 and TRBJ2-1; 8 nucleotides agree with TRBD2. V lost 5 bases and J lost 4; bases outside the gene matches: 7. This CDR3 contains 15 residues. Germline CDR1 is SGHTA and CDR2 is FQGNSA.

This rearrangement joins TRBV3-1 to TRBJ2-5, with 7 bases that match TRBD1. Germline CDR1 is LGHDT and CDR2 is YNNKEL (reference sequence). Unmatched junction bases numbered 4, after V lost 1 base and J lost 2 bases. The CDR3 has 15 residues. Here the CDR3 reads CASSQGTGDQETQYF. The DNA for the CDR3 is TGTGCCAGCAGCCAAGGGACAGGTGATCAAGAGACCCAGTACTTC.

Many counts were recorded for this clonotype. Its ends do not fully match the called genes, so a read error is possible. The V call is TRBV12-3 or TRBV12-4, the J call TRBJ2-4, with 9 bases that match TRBD2. The CDR3 runs 13 residues. The chain's CDR3 is CASNLNPGGTSSF. CDR3 nucleotide sequence: TGTGCCAGCAACCTAAACCCGGGAGGGACTAGCTCCTTC.

This clonotype was seen a handful of times. DNA of the CDR3: TGCAGTGCTACGGGACTAGCGAACACCGGGGAGCTGTTTTTT. Amino acids: CSATGLANTGELFF. The chain links TRBV20-1 to TRBJ2-2, with 8 bases fitting TRBD2. The CDR3 covers 14 residues. Germline CDR1 DFQATT, CDR2 SNEGSKA (reference sequence). Trimming removed 4 bases from V and 0 bases from J; junction bases left unmatched: 1.

The CDR3 DNA sequence: TGTGCCAGCACTCGAGGCCCCGAGCAGTACTTC. Translated: CASTRGPEQYF. The chain joins TRBV7-2 to TRBJ2-7, with D unclear. This CDR3 spans 11 amino acids. V lost 7 bases, J lost 6 bases, and 10 bases lay in between. The V gene's germline CDR1 is SGHTA and CDR2 FQGNSA. The entire variable domain, with the rest obtained from reference TRBV7-2 and TRBJ2-7, is as follows: GAGVSQSPSNKVTEKGKDVELRCDPISGHTALYWYRQSLGQGLEFLIYFQGNSAPDKSGLPSDRFSAERTGGSVSTLTIQRTQQEDSAVYLCASTRGPEQYFGPGTRLTVT.

In this sample, this clonotype turned up many times. J is TRBJ2-3 and V is TRBV4-2; D unclear. Germline loops: CDR1 LGHNA, CDR2 YNFKEQ. The CDR3 loop spans 13 amino acids. Deletions cut 4 bases from V and 6 bases from J, with 11 bases between. The DNA for the CDR3 is TGTGCCAGCAGCCCACGCAGACGCGATACGCAGTATTTT. Residues: CASSPRRRDTQYF.

The chain joins TRBV7-9 to TRBJ2-7; TRBD1 agrees at 7 bases. This CDR3 is built from 14 residues. With 5 bases clipped from V and 8 bases from J, the junction kept 12 bases outside the gene matches. Germline V gives CDR1 SEHNR, CDR2 FQNEAQ (reference sequence). CDR3: CASSPQLAGGQQYF. As DNA, the CDR3 is TGTGCCAGCAGCCCCCAATTAGCAGGGGGACAGCAGTACTTC.

The sample holds many counts of this clonotype. The genes are TRBV14 and TRBJ2-7; no reliable D call. Germline values: CDR1 SGHDN, CDR2 FVKESK. V lost 4 bases and J lost 7, with 17 bases in between. The CDR3 totals 14 residues. The CDR3 bases are TGTGCCAGCAGCCGCACCACCCCTCCGGAGGAGCAGTACTTC. Protein product: CASSRTTPPEEQYF. The full variable domain, with the rest looked up from reference TRBV14 and TRBJ2-7, is EAGVTQFPSHSVIEKGQTVTLRCDPISGHDNLYWYRRVMGKEIKFLLHFVKESKQDESGMPNNRFLAERTGGTYSTLKVQPAELEDSGVYFCASSRTTPPEEQYFGPGTRLTVT.

This clonotype was seen only a few times. The chain joins TRBV28 to TRBJ2-3; TRBD1 matches at 7 bases. The CDR3 runs 13 residues. The J segment lost 2 bases and the V segment lost 7 bases, leaving 3 bases of the junction unmatched. In germline, CDR1 is MDHEN, CDR2 SYDVKM. This chain's CDR3 is CASKGQNTDTQYF. CDR3 nucleotide sequence: TGTGCCAGCAAGGGACAGAACACAGATACGCAGTATTTT.

This clonotype occurred many times. The V and J genes are TRBV5-1 and TRBJ1-1; possibly TRBD1 for D (6 bases). The CDR3 has 16 amino acids. Trimming pared 5 bases from V and 4 bases from J, leaving 21 bases between. Germline values: CDR1 SGHRS, CDR2 YFSETQ. For the CDR3, the DNA is TGCGCCAGCAGTTTCCTCGACAGGCCGGGGGGCACTGAAGCTTTCTTT. Its translation is CASSFLDRPGGTEAFF.

In its sample, this clonotype was seen a few times. The chain has TRBV4-1 and TRBJ2-1, with TRBD2 matching 15 bases. V was pared by 3 bases and J by 7 bases, with 10 bases of the junction left unmatched. There are 18 residues in the CDR3. Per the germline V gene, CDR1 is MGHRA and CDR2 is YSYEKL. The CDR3 protein is CASSQGLAGGKKGNEQFF. In nucleotides, the CDR3 is TGCGCCAGCAGCCAGGGACTAGCGGGGGGTAAAAAAGGGAATGAGCAGTTCTTC.